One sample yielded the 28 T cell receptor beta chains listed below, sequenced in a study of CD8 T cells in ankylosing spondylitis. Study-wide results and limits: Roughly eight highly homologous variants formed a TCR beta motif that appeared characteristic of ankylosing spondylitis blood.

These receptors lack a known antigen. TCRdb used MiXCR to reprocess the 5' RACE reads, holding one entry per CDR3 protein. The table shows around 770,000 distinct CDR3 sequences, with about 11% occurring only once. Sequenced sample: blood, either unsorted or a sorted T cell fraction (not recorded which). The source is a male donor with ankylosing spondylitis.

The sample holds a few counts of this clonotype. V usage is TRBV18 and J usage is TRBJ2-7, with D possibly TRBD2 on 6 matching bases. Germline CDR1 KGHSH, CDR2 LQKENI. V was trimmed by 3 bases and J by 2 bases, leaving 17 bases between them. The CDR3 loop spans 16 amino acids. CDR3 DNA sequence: TGTGCCAGCTCACCTCCGGAGGGGACTGTAACCTACGAGCAGTACTTC. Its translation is CASSPPEGTVTYEQYF.

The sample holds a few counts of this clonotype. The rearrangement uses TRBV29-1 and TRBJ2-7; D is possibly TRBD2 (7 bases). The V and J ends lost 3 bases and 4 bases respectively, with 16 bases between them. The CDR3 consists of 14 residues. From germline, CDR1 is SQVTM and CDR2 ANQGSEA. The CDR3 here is CSVDGGPGVYEQYF. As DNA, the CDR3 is TGCAGCGTTGACGGGGGGCCCGGCGTATACGAGCAGTACTTC.

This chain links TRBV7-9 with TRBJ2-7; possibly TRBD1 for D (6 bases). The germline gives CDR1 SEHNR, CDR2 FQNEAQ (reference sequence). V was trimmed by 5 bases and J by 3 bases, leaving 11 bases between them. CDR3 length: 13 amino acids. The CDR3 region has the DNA TGTGCCAGCAGCATCCGGGACAACTACGAGCAGTACTTC. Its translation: CASSIRDNYEQYF. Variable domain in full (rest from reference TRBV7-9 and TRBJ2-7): DTGVSQNPRHKITKRGQNVTFRCDPISEHNRLYWYRQTLGQGPEFLTYFQNEAQLEKSRLLSDRFSAERPKGSFSTLEIQRTEQGDSAMYLCASSIRDNYEQYFGPGTRLTVT.

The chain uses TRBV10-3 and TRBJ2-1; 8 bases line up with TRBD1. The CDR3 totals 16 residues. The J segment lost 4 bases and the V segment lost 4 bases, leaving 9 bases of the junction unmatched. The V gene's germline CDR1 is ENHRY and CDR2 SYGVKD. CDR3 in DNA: TGTGCCATCAGTGCTCGGACAGGGACCGCTTACAATGAGCAGTTCTTC. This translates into CAISARTGTAYNEQFF.

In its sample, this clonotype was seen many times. In DNA, the CDR3 is TGCAGCGTTAACCCCAGATGGACAGATACGCAGTATTTT. This codes for CSVNPRWTDTQYF. The chain is built from TRBV29-1 and TRBJ2-3; D is ambiguous. Germline values: CDR1 SQVTM, CDR2 ANQGSEA. The CDR3 is 13 residues long. V gave up 5 bases and J gave up 3 bases, with 12 bases separating them.

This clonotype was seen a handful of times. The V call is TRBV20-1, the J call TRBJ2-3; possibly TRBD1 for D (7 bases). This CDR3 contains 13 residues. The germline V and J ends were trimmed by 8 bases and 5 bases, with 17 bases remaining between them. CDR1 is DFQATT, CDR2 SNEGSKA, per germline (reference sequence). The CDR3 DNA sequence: TGCAGTCACTTCGGGCAGGGGGGAGATACGCAGTATTTT. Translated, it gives CSHFGQGGDTQYF.

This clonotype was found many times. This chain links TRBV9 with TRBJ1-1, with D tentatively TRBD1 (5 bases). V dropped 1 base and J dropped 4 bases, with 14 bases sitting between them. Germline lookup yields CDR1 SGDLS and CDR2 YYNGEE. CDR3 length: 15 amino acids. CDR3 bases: TGTGCCAGCAGCGTATCCCCGGGACGGGGCACTGAAGCTTTCTTT. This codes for CASSVSPGRGTEAFF.

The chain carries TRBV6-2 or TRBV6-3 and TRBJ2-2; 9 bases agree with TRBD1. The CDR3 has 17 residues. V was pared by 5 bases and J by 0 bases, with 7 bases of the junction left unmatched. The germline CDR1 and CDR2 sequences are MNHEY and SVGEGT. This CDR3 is CASSPRTGDANTGELFF. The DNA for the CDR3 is TGTGCCAGCAGTCCAAGGACAGGGGACGCGAACACCGGGGAGCTGTTTTTT.

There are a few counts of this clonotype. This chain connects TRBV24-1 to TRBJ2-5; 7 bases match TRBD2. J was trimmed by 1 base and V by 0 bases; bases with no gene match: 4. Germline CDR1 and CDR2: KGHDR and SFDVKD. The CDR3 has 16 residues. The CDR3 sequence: CATSDLGWGGQETQYF. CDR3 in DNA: TGTGCCACCAGTGATTTGGGGTGGGGGGGCCAAGAGACCCAGTACTTC.

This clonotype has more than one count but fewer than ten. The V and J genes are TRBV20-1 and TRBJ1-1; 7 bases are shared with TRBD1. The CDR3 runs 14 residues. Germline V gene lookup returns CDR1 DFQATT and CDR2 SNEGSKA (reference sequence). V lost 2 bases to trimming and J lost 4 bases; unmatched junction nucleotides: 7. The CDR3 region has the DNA TGCAGTGCTAGAACAGGGGAAGGAGGCACTGAAGCTTTCTTT. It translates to CSARTGEGGTEAFF.

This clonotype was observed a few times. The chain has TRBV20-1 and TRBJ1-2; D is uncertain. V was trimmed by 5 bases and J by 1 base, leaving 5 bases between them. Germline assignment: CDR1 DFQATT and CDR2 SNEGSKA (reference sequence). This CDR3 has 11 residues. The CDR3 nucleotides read TGCAGTGCTGAAATTAACTATGGCTACACCTTC. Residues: CSAEINYGYTF.

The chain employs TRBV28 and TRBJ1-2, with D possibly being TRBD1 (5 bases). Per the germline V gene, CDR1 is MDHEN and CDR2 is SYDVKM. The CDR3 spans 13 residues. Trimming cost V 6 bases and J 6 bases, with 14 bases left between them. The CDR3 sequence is CASSDGAADGYTF. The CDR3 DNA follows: TGTGCCAGCAGCGACGGGGCGGCGGATGGCTACACCTTC.

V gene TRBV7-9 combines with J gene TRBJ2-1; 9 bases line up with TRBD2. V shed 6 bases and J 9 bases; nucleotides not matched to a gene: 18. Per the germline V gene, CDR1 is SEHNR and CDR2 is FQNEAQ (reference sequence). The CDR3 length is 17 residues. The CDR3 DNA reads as TGTGCCAGCAGGAGATGGGCGGGAGGGACTTTTTGGTCTGAGCAGTTCTTC. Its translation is CASRRWAGGTFWSEQFF. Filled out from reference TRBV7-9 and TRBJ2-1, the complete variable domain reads DTGVSQNPRHKITKRGQNVTFRCDPISEHNRLYWYRQTLGQGPEFLTYFQNEAQLEKSRLLSDRFSAERPKGSFSTLEIQRTEQGDSAMYLCASRRWAGGTFWSEQFFGPGTRLTVL.

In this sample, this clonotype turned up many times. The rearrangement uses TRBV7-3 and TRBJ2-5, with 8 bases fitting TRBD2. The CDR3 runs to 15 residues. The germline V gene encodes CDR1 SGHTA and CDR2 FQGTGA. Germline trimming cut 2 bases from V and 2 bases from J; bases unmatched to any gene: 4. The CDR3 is CASSLQRGPQETQYF. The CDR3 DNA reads TGTGCCAGCAGCTTACAGCGGGGGCCACAAGAGACCCAGTACTTC.

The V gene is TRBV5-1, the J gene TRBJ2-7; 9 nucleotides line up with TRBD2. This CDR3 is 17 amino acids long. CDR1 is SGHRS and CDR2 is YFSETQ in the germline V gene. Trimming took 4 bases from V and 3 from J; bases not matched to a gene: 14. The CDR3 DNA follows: TGCGCCAGCAGCACGCCCCTCGGTAGCGGGGGAAACTACGAGCAGTACTTC. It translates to CASSTPLGSGGNYEQYF.

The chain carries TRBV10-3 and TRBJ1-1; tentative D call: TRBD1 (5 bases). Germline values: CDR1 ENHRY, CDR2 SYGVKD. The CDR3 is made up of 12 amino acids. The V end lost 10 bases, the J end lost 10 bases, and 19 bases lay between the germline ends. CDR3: CATLPGPGGAFF. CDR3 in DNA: TGTGCCACTTTGCCGGGGCCGGGCGGAGCTTTCTTT.

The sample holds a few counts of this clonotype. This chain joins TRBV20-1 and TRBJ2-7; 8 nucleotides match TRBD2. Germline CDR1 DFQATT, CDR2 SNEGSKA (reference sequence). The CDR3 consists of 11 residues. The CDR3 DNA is TGCAGCGGACTAGCAACCTACGAGCAGTACTTC. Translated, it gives CSGLATYEQYF.

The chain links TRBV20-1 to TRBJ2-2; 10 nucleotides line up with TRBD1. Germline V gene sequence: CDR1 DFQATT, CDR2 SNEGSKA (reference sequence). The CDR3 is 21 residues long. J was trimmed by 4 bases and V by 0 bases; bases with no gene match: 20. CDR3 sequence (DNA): TGCAGTGCTAGAGATCCTATCTTCGGGACAGGGGCCACAAGAGGCACCGGGGAGCTGTTTTTT. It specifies CSARDPIFGTGATRGTGELFF.

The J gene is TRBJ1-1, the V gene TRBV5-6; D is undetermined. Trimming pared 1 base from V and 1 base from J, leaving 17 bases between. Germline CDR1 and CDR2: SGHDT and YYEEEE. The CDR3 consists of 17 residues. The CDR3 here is CASSLMGVGFGNTEAFF. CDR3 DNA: TGTGCCAGCAGCTTGATGGGTGTCGGGTTTGGGAACACTGAAGCTTTCTTT.

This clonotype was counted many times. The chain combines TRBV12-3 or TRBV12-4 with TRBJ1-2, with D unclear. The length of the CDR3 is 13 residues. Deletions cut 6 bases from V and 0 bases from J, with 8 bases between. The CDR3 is CASSLSANYGYTF. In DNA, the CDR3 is TGTGCCAGCAGCTTATCTGCTAACTATGGCTACACCTTC.

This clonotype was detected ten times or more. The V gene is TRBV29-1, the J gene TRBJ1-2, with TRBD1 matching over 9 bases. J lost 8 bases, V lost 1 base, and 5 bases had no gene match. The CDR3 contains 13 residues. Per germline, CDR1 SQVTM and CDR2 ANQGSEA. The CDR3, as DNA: TGCAGCGTTGAAGGGGACAGGGCGACAGGCTACACCTTC. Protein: CSVEGDRATGYTF.

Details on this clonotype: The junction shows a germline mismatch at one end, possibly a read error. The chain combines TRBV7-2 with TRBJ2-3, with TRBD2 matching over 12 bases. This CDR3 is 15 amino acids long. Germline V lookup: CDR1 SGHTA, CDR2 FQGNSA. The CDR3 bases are TGTGCCAGCAGCCTAGCGGGAGGGGTGTTCGATACGCAGTATTTT. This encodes CASSLAGGVFDTQYF.

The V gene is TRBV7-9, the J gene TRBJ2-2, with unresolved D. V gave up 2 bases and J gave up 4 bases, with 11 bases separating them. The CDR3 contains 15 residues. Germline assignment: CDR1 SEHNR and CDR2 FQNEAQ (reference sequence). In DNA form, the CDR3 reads TGTGCCAGCAGCTTAACCAGAGTTGGCACCGGGGAGCTGTTTTTT. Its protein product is CASSLTRVGTGELFF. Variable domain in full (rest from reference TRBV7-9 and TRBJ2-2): DTGVSQNPRHKITKRGQNVTFRCDPISEHNRLYWYRQTLGQGPEFLTYFQNEAQLEKSRLLSDRFSAERPKGSFSTLEIQRTEQGDSAMYLCASSLTRVGTGELFFGEGSRLTVL.

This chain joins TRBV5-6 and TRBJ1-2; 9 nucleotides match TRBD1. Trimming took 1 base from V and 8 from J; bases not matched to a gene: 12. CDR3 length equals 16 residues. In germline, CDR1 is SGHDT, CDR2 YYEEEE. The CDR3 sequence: CASSLFPGQGVEGYTF. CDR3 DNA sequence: TGTGCCAGCAGCTTGTTTCCGGGACAGGGTGTGGAAGGCTACACCTTC.

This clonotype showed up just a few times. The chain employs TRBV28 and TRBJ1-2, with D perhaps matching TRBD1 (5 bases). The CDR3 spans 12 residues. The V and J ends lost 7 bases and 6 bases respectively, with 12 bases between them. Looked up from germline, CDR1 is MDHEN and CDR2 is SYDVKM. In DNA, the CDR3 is TGTGCCAGCAACAGGCGGGAGAATGGCTACACCTTC. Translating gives CASNRRENGYTF.

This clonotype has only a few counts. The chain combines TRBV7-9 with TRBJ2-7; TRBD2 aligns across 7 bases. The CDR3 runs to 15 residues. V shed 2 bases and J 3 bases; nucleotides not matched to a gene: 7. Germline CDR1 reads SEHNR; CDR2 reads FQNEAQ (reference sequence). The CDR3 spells CASSLSGGSFYEQYF. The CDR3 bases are TGTGCCAGCAGCTTAAGTGGCGGGAGCTTCTACGAGCAGTACTTC.

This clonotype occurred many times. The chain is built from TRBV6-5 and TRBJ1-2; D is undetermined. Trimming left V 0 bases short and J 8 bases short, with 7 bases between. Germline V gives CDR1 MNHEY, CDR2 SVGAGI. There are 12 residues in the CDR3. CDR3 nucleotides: TGTGCCAGCAGTTACTCGGATAGCGGCTACACCTTC. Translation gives CASSYSDSGYTF.

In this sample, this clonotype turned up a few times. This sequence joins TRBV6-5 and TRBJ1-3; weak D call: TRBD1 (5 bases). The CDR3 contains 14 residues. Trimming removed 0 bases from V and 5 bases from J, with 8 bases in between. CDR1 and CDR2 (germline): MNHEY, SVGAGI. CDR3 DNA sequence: TGTGCCAGCAGTTACTCGGCGGGACGAAACACCATATATTTT. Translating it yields CASSYSAGRNTIYF.